Below are 30 T cell receptor beta chains sequenced from a single sample in a study of cytomegalovirus exposure and HLA in healthy donors. 13 Jbeta primers and 60 Vbeta primers were used for the PCR. Data came from immunoSEQ multiplex PCR; TCRdb stores just in-frame clones and leaves some out. Of more than 110,000 clones listed, 70% to 80% are singletons. The sequenced material came from PBMCs. The source of these receptors is a man between 18 and 35 years old in good health and CMV-seronegative.

The sample holds one count of this clone. V gene TRBV13 combines with J gene TRBJ2-1; maybe TRBD2 (6 bases). With 2 bases removed from V and 9 bases from J, the gap between germline ends came to 14 bases. The CDR3 loop spans 14 amino acids. Germline values: CDR1 PRHDT, CDR2 FYEKMQ (reference sequence). The DNA of the CDR3 is TGTGCCAGCAGCTTAAGACTAGGCGTCCTTGAGCAGTTCTTC. Encoded protein: CASSLRLGVLEQFF. Drawing the rest from reference TRBV13 and TRBJ2-1, the complete variable domain is AAGVIQSPRHLIKEKRETATLKCYPIPRHDTVYWYQQGPGQDPQFLISFYEKMQSDKGSIPDRFSAQQFSDYHSELNMSSLELGDSALYFCASSLRLGVLEQFFGPGTRLTVL.

The gene calls are TRBV10-3 and TRBJ1-1, with TRBD1 matching over 8 bases. CDR1 and CDR2 from the germline V gene are ENHRY and SYGVKD. This CDR3 is 13 amino acids long. J lost 6 bases, V lost 0 bases, and 0 bases had no gene match. CDR3 in amino acids: CAISESDRAEAFF. The CDR3 coding sequence is TGTGCCATCAGTGAGTCGGACAGGGCTGAAGCTTTCTTT.

J is TRBJ1-2 and V is TRBV7-2; D may be TRBD1 (5 bases). Germline V CDR1 and CDR2: SGHTA, FQGNSA. Trimming shortened V by 3 bases and J by 7 bases, and 15 bases separated the two germline ends. The CDR3 spans 14 residues. The CDR3 here is CASSFEARARGYTF. DNA of the CDR3: TGTGCCAGCAGCTTCGAGGCCAGGGCCCGTGGCTACACCTTC.

This chain joins TRBV12-5 and TRBJ1-2, with D perhaps matching TRBD1 (5 bases). This CDR3 region has 16 residues. V was cut by 2 bases and J by 3 bases, with 16 bases left in between. Germline CDR1 is LGHNT and CDR2 is FRNRAP. CDR3 sequence (DNA): TGTGCTAGTGGTTTGTTCTCTTGGGACTTATACTATGGCTACACCTTC. Protein sequence: CASGLFSWDLYYGYTF.

In its sample, this clone was seen once. The CDR3 DNA is TGTGCCAGTCAAGGGCTAGGACAGCTCCCCGTGACAGATACGCAGTATTTT. Its protein is CASQGLGQLPVTDTQYF. The genes are TRBV7-9 and TRBJ2-3, with D possibly TRBD1 on 6 matching bases. With 9 bases removed from V and 3 bases from J, the gap between germline ends came to 25 bases. Germline V gene lookup returns CDR1 SEHNR and CDR2 FQNEAQ (reference sequence). The CDR3 is 17 residues long.

The J gene is TRBJ2-5, the V gene TRBV7-9; D possibly corresponds to TRBD2 (6 bases). The length of the CDR3 is 15 residues. The V end lost 5 bases, the J end lost 9 bases, and 22 bases lay between the germline ends. Looked up from germline, CDR1 is SEHNR and CDR2 is FQNEAQ (reference sequence). The DNA for the CDR3 is TGTGCCAGCAGCATTCCGGGACTCCCATTAGGCGCCCAGTACTTC. Translating it yields CASSIPGLPLGAQYF. The variable domain in full, with the rest retrieved from reference TRBV7-9 and TRBJ2-5, is DTGVSQNPRHKITKRGQNVTFRCDPISEHNRLYWYRQTLGQGPEFLTYFQNEAQLEKSRLLSDRFSAERPKGSFSTLEIQRTEQGDSAMYLCASSIPGLPLGAQYFGPGTRLLVL.

This chain joins TRBV9 and TRBJ2-7; 11 nucleotides line up with TRBD2. V shed 3 bases, J shed 3 bases, and the junction held 5 bases outside the gene matches. Germline loops: CDR1 SGDLS, CDR2 YYNGEE. This CDR3 is 15 amino acids long. CDR3 in amino acids: CASSAGGLAVYEQYF. In nucleotides, the CDR3 is TGTGCCAGCAGCGCGGGGGGACTAGCGGTCTACGAGCAGTACTTC. Looking up the rest from reference TRBV9 and TRBJ2-7 gives the full variable domain: DSGVTQTPKHLITATGQRVTLRCSPRSGDLSVYWYQQSLDQGLQFLIQYYNGEERAKGNILERFSAQQFPDLHSELNLSSLELGDSALYFCASSAGGLAVYEQYFGPGTRLTVT.

The rearrangement uses TRBV7-9 and TRBJ2-3, with D perhaps TRBD1 (5 bases). V was trimmed by 8 bases and J by 5 bases, leaving 17 bases between them. Germline V gives CDR1 SEHNR, CDR2 FQNEAQ (reference sequence). The CDR3 runs to 14 residues. DNA of the CDR3: TGTGCCAGCCCAAGGGGCCAGGGTGTAGATACGCAGTATTTT. Translation: CASPRGQGVDTQYF.

V and J are TRBV5-6 and TRBJ2-3; D possibly corresponds to TRBD2 (6 bases). This CDR3 is built from 13 residues. V dropped 2 bases and J dropped 9 bases, with 13 bases sitting between them. Germline CDR1 is SGHDT and CDR2 is YYEEEE. The CDR3 DNA reads TGTGCCAGCAGCTTACCCCTAGCGCACACGCAGTATTTT. Translation: CASSLPLAHTQYF.

The rearrangement joins TRBV30 to TRBJ1-4, with D possibly TRBD1 on 5 matching bases. Per the germline V gene, CDR1 is GTSNPN and CDR2 is SVGIG (reference sequence). CDR3 length: 14 residues. Trimming stripped 0 bases from V and 8 bases from J, with 13 bases between. CDR3 sequence reads: CAWSVPGGAEKLFF. CDR3 DNA sequence: TGTGCCTGGAGTGTACCGGGGGGAGCGGAAAAACTGTTTTTT.

This clone was seen once. The rearrangement uses TRBV23-1 and TRBJ2-7, with D possibly being TRBD1 (6 bases). TRBV23-1 belongs to the ORF category, with a function that is uncertain. This CDR3 has 11 amino acids. CDR3 sequence (DNA): TGCGGCCTAGGCAGGGGCCACGAGCAGTACTTC. Translating it yields CGLGRGHEQYF.

The chain employs TRBV18 and TRBJ1-1, with unresolved D. Deletions cut 2 bases from V and 4 bases from J, with 14 bases between. The CDR3 contains 15 residues. CDR1 and CDR2 from the germline V gene are KGHSH and LQKENI. Written as DNA, the CDR3 is TGTGCCAGCTCACCAATAAAGGTCGGAGGCACTGAAGCTTTCTTT. Protein product: CASSPIKVGGTEAFF. The variable domain in full, with the rest retrieved from reference TRBV18 and TRBJ1-1, is NAGVMQNPRHLVRRRGQEARLRCSPMKGHSHVYWYRQLPEEGLKFMVYLQKENIIDESGMPKERFSAEFPKEGPSILRIQQVVRGDSAAYFCASSPIKVGGTEAFFGQGTRLTVV.

The V call is TRBV2, the J call TRBJ2-5; 11 nucleotides agree with TRBD2. Per the germline V gene, CDR1 is SNHLY and CDR2 is FYNNEI. This CDR3 region has 15 residues. J was trimmed by 2 bases and V by 8 bases; bases with no gene match: 7. The CDR3 region is CASRRLAGRQETQYF. The CDR3 nucleotides are TGTGCCAGCCGCCGACTAGCGGGGCGGCAAGAGACCCAGTACTTC.

The J gene is TRBJ2-7, the V gene TRBV25-1, with 7 bases lining up with TRBD1. The CDR3 is made up of 16 amino acids. The V segment lost 0 bases and the J segment 2 bases; nucleotides outside the gene matches: 7. CDR1 is MGHDK, CDR2 SYGVNS, per germline. The DNA for the CDR3 is TGTGCCAGCAGTGAATATCGGGCAGGGGGACCCTACGAGCAGTACTTC. Its protein is CASSEYRAGGPYEQYF.

The chain joins TRBV6-6 to TRBJ2-7; perhaps TRBD2 as D (6 bases). Trimming took off 6 bases at V and 3 bases at J, with 15 bases between the two ends. The CDR3 has 14 residues. Germline V gene sequence: CDR1 MNHNY, CDR2 SVGAGI (reference sequence). CDR3 protein: CASRVGGSIYEQYF. CDR3 nucleotide sequence: TGTGCCAGCAGAGTTGGAGGGTCCATCTACGAGCAGTACTTC.

V is TRBV5-1 and J is TRBJ2-4, with 8 bases that match TRBD2. The V and J ends lost 3 bases and 0 bases, in that order; junction bases with no gene match: 5. This CDR3 is 16 amino acids long. The germline gives CDR1 SGHRS, CDR2 YFSETQ. The CDR3 DNA is TGCGCCAGCAGCTACCCCGGGGGGGAAGCCAAAAACATTCAGTACTTC. This sequence encodes CASSYPGGEAKNIQYF.

This chain links TRBV5-1 with TRBJ2-2; the match to TRBD2 covers 7 bases. J was trimmed by 4 bases and V by 0 bases; bases with no gene match: 9. The CDR3 has 17 residues. In germline, CDR1 is SGHRS, CDR2 YFSETQ. The CDR3: CASSLVWRETITGELFF. The CDR3 DNA reads TGCGCCAGCAGCTTGGTGTGGCGGGAGACAATCACCGGGGAGCTGTTTTTT.

The genes are TRBV27 and TRBJ1-6; D is possibly TRBD1 (5 bases). The CDR3 has 14 residues. Between the trimmed V and J ends, which lost 7 bases and 10 bases, there was a span of 17 bases. Per the germline V gene, CDR1 is MNHEY and CDR2 is SMNVEV (reference sequence). The CDR3 DNA is TGTGCCAGCACCGTAGACAGACGCGGCTCACCCCTCCACTTT. Residues: CASTVDRRGSPLHF.

The J gene is TRBJ1-5, the V gene TRBV7-9; D might be TRBD1 (6 bases). Trimming removed 5 bases from V and 7 bases from J, with 9 bases in between. There are 12 residues in the CDR3. Germline CDR1 SEHNR, CDR2 FQNEAQ (reference sequence). CDR3 in amino acids: CASSHTGQPQHF. CDR3 nucleotide sequence: TGTGCCAGCAGCCATACAGGGCAGCCCCAGCATTTT.

A few counts support this clone. The chain couples TRBV10-3 to TRBJ2-7; D is possibly TRBD2 (7 bases). V was pared by 5 bases and J by 3 bases, with 17 bases between. The CDR3 sequence is 15 residues long. Germline V gene sequence: CDR1 ENHRY, CDR2 SYGVKD. Here the CDR3 DNA reads TGTGCCATCAGTCCCGGGGGGCAGGCCGACTACGAGCAGTACTTC. Residues: CAISPGGQADYEQYF.

This clone was detected only a few times. The chain recombines TRBV4-2 with TRBJ2-6; D is possibly TRBD1 (5 bases). Germline values: CDR1 LGHNA, CDR2 YNFKEQ. V was pared by 4 bases and J by 0 bases, with 10 bases between. The CDR3 covers 16 residues. CDR3 protein: CASSPQALSGANVLTF. CDR3 coding DNA: TGTGCCAGCAGCCCACAGGCCCTCTCTGGGGCCAACGTCCTGACTTTC.

This sequence joins TRBV5-5 and TRBJ1-4; TRBD1 matches 7 bases. J gave up 2 bases and V 5 bases, and 9 bases lay outside the gene matches. The CDR3 spans 16 residues. Germline loops: CDR1 SGHKS, CDR2 YYEKEE (reference sequence). CDR3 bases: TGTGCCAGCAGGGTAAATCCGGGACAGACTAATGAAAAACTGTTTTTT. It specifies CASRVNPGQTNEKLFF.

The chain links TRBV27 to TRBJ2-7; D might be TRBD1 (6 bases). Between the trimmed V and J ends, which lost 5 bases and 4 bases, there was a span of 12 bases. From germline, CDR1 is MNHEY and CDR2 SMNVEV (reference sequence). The CDR3 consists of 13 residues. The CDR3 sequence is CASSPDSSYEQYF. CDR3 sequence (DNA): TGTGCCAGCAGTCCGGACAGTTCGTACGAGCAGTACTTC.

The chain couples TRBV5-6 to TRBJ2-3, with TRBD2 identical over 9 bases. Germline V gene sequence: CDR1 SGHDT, CDR2 YYEEEE. The CDR3 loop spans 15 amino acids. The junction had 3 bases not matched to a gene; V was cut back by 2 bases and J by 2 bases. The CDR3: CASSLAGGITDTQYF. CDR3 sequence (DNA): TGTGCCAGCAGCTTAGCGGGAGGTATCACAGATACGCAGTATTTT.

The chain uses TRBV5-1 and TRBJ2-2; 9 positions agree with TRBD1. The CDR3 is made up of 14 amino acids. The V segment lost 4 bases and the J segment 6 bases; nucleotides outside the gene matches: 4. Germline V gene data show CDR1 as SGHRS and CDR2 as YFSETQ. CDR3 amino acids: CASSPGQGPGELFF. CDR3 bases: TGCGCCAGCAGCCCTGGACAGGGGCCCGGGGAGCTGTTTTTT.

The gene calls are TRBV9 and TRBJ2-1; TRBD1 is a possible D gene (6 bases). This CDR3 is built from 14 residues. The germline CDR1 and CDR2 sequences are SGDLS and YYNGEE. V lost 5 bases and J 4 bases, leaving 13 bases between the germline ends. CDR3 amino acids: CASSKGQIYNEQFF. CDR3 DNA: TGTGCCAGCAGTAAAGGACAGATTTACAATGAGCAGTTCTTC.

This sequence joins TRBV18 and TRBJ1-2; D remains unclear. V lost 3 bases and J 4 bases, leaving 9 bases between the germline ends. This CDR3 comprises 13 residues. CDR1 and CDR2 (germline): KGHSH, LQKENI. CDR3 protein: CASSPRSSYGYTF. For the CDR3, the DNA is TGTGCCAGCTCACCTCGTTCGAGCTATGGCTACACCTTC.

The chain couples TRBV2 to TRBJ1-5; possible D gene TRBD1, 5 bases. This CDR3 region has 14 residues. CDR1 SNHLY and CDR2 FYNNEI come from the germline V gene. Trimming shortened V by 8 bases and J by 4 bases, and 15 bases separated the two germline ends. The CDR3 DNA sequence: TGTGCCAGCGCCGCCGGCAGACAGAATCAGCCCCAGCATTTT. This gives the protein CASAAGRQNQPQHF.

The chain recombines TRBV30 with TRBJ2-6; 8 bases are a match to TRBD1. The V segment lost 4 bases and the J segment 15 bases; nucleotides outside the gene matches: 5. This CDR3 is built from 11 residues. Looked up from germline, CDR1 is GTSNPN and CDR2 is SVGIG (reference sequence). CDR3 coding DNA: TGTGCCTGGACCCCTGGGACAGGCCTGACTTTC. This translates into CAWTPGTGLTF. Full variable domain (outside the CDR3, taken from reference TRBV30 and TRBJ2-6): SQTIHQWPATLVQPVGSPLSLECTVEGTSNPNLYWYRQAAGRGLQLLFYSVGIGQISSEVPQNLSASRPQDRQFILSSKKLLLSDSGFYLCAWTPGTGLTFGAGSRLTVL.

Only a few counts were recorded for this clone. The CDR3 DNA follows: TGTGCCTGGAGTGACGCCGGGACAGCCTACGAGCAGTACTTC. Amino acids: CAWSDAGTAYEQYF. V gene TRBV30 combines with J gene TRBJ2-7; 7 bases are shared with TRBD1. Germline V CDR1 and CDR2: GTSNPN, SVGIG (reference sequence). This CDR3 is 14 amino acids long. V dropped 1 base and J dropped 2; count of bases not matched to a gene: 5.